These T cell receptor beta chains were read from a single sample in a study of T-cell reconstitution after alpha-beta-depleted transplantation in children. TCRdb processed the PCR reads anew with MiXCR; each CDR3 protein has one entry. This table has approximately 390,000 distinct CDR3 sequences, roughly a tenth appearing once. Sample: PBMCs from the stem cell graft donor, taken from the stem cell graft. These receptor sequences come from a human donor who donated a stem cell graft to a child with acute myeloid leukemia. Both conserved end residues are part of each CDR3. The D gene is left open where the match is weak.

CDR3: CASSQDRLIDFEAFF
V: TRBV6-5
D: TRBD1
J: TRBJ1-1

CDR3: CAWSVLAGELFF
V: TRBV30
D: -
J: TRBJ2-2

CDR3: CASSLAGTATSGANVLTF
V: TRBV5-1
D: TRBD1
J: TRBJ2-6

CDR3: CASSDDRDYGYTF
V: TRBV6-1
D: TRBD1
J: TRBJ1-2

CDR3: CSARGGQGAKGYTF
V: TRBV20-1
D: TRBD1
J: TRBJ1-2

CDR3: CATAGVWNQPQHF
V: TRBV19
D: -
J: TRBJ1-5

CDR3: CASKSTEAFF
V: TRBV19
D: -
J: TRBJ1-1

CDR3: CASSRAPKRADTQYF
V: TRBV12-3/TRBV12-4
D: -
J: TRBJ2-3

CDR3: CASSPTLGQGTHGELFF
V: TRBV7-2
D: TRBD1
J: TRBJ2-2

CDR3: CASSEGTGLSPLHF
V: TRBV2
D: -
J: TRBJ1-6

CDR3: CASSLLTGARINRDTQYF
V: TRBV11-1
D: -
J: TRBJ2-3

CDR3: CSARGGHGPNEQFF
V: TRBV20-1
D: -
J: TRBJ2-1

CDR3: CASSFQRVLGYTF
V: TRBV12-3/TRBV12-4
D: -
J: TRBJ1-2

CDR3: CATSREARLSNQPQHF
V: TRBV15
D: -
J: TRBJ1-5

CDR3: CASSELAGFTDTQYF
V: TRBV10-2
D: TRBD2
J: TRBJ2-3

CDR3: CSAPLTGGPGTGELFF
V: TRBV20-1
D: TRBD2
J: TRBJ2-2

CDR3: CASTSGQMQETQYF
V: TRBV19
D: -
J: TRBJ2-5

CDR3: CASSLASGGNTDTQYF
V: TRBV7-6
D: -
J: TRBJ2-3

CDR3: CSVEDRGAYNEQFF
V: TRBV29-1
D: TRBD2
J: TRBJ2-1

CDR3: CASSYPGGGEAFF
V: TRBV6-6
D: -
J: TRBJ1-1

CDR3: CASSSTVLGYGYTF
V: TRBV6-5
D: -
J: TRBJ1-2

CDR3: CASSSQGPLYGYTF
V: TRBV5-1
D: -
J: TRBJ1-2

CDR3: CSVVARAGGNEQFF
V: TRBV29-1
D: -
J: TRBJ2-1

CDR3: CSARDSGAGQPQHF
V: TRBV20-1
D: -
J: TRBJ1-5

CDR3: CAWSVNDRAGSTEAFF
V: TRBV30
D: TRBD1
J: TRBJ1-1

CDR3: CASSSYVTDTQYF
V: TRBV7-9
D: -
J: TRBJ2-3

CDR3: CASSQDFITDGGPNTEAFF
V: TRBV4-2
D: -
J: TRBJ1-1

CDR3: CASSLGMAGWNTGELFF
V: TRBV5-1
D: -
J: TRBJ2-2

CDR3: CASSGPGTRTGELFF
V: TRBV28
D: -
J: TRBJ2-2

CDR3: CASSRTGRSYEQYF
V: TRBV3-1
D: TRBD1
J: TRBJ2-7

CDR3: CASSGRDTQYF
V: TRBV5-1
D: -
J: TRBJ2-3

CDR3: CASSLDGGSYGYTF
V: TRBV7-3
D: -
J: TRBJ1-2

CDR3: CASTRTEGNTEAFF
V: TRBV12-3/TRBV12-4
D: -
J: TRBJ1-1

CDR3: CASSVGGGAGTDTQYF
V: TRBV9
D: TRBD2
J: TRBJ2-3

CDR3: CASKQARASSYNEQFF
V: TRBV2
D: -
J: TRBJ2-1

CDR3: CATQDRGNEKLFF
V: TRBV10-3
D: TRBD1
J: TRBJ1-4